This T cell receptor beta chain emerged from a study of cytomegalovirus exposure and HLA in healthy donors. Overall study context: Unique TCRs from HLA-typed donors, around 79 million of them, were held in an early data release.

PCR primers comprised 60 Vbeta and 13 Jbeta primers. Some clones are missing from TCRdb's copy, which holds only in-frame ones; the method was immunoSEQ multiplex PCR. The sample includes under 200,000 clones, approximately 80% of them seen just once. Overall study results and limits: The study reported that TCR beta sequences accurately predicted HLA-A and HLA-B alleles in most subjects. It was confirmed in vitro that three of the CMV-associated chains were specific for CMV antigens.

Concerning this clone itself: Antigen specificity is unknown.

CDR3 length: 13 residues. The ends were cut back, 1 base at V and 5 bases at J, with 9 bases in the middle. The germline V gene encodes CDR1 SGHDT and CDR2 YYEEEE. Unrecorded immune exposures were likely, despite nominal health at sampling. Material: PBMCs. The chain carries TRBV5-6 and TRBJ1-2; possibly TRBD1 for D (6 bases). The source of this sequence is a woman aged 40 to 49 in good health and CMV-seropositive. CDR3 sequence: CASSLWQGYGYTF. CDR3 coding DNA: TGTGCCAGCAGCTTGTGGCAGGGGTATGGCTACACCTTC.